The rows below give T cell receptor beta chains drawn from one sample of a study of OX40 agonist ivuxolimab in advanced cancers. TCRdb's copy holds only in-frame clones and misses some; the assay was immunoSEQ multiplex PCR. The sample includes around 66,000 clones, about 89% of them seen just once. The sequencing here drew on CD4+ or CD8+ T cells sorted from blood, taken in a trial of the OX40 agonist ivuxolimab. The receptor source for this set is an adult with an advanced solid tumor such as melanoma, head and neck, liver or kidney cancer. The CDR3 runs from the conserved cysteine through the conserved F or W. A D gene is named only where the DNA matches it firmly. Part of the rows lack a size; the others show once, few, many or a class for expanded clones.

J gene	V gene	D gene	clone size	CDR3 protein	CDR3 DNA
TRBJ1-2	TRBV29-1	-	-	CSVEIGQTYGYTF	TGCAGCGTTGAAATTGGACAGACCTATGGCTACACCTTC
TRBJ1-3	TRBV28	-	-	CASRPDPGNTIYF	TGTGCCAGCCGGCCAGACCCTGGAAACACCATATATTTT
TRBJ2-7	TRBV11-2	-	-	CASSLSSDLTYEQYF	TGTGCCAGCAGCTTATCTAGCGACCTGACCTACGAGCAGTACTTC
TRBJ1-2	TRBV20-1	-	-	CSAGNGYTF	TGCAGTGCTGGGAATGGCTACACCTTC
TRBJ2-1	TRBV19	-	-	CASSIVGGKSSYNEQFF	TGTGCCAGTAGTATAGTTGGGGGTAAAAGCTCCTACAATGAGCAGTTCTTC
TRBJ1-5	TRBV15	-	-	CATSTQPHTQPQHF	TGTGCCACCAGCACACAGCCTCATACCCAGCCCCAGCATTTT
TRBJ2-1	TRBV27	-	-	CASSPLGNEQFF	TGTGCCAGCAGTCCCTTAGGAAATGAGCAGTTCTTC
TRBJ2-3	TRBV6-1	TRBD2	once	CASSEARYSGGATDTQYF	TGTGCCAGCAGTGAAGCGCGGTACAGCGGGGGGGCAACAGATACGCAGTATTTT
TRBJ1-1	TRBV6-1	-	-	CASRAGTVNTEAFF	TGTGCCAGCAGGGCCGGGACGGTGAACACTGAAGCTTTCTTT
TRBJ1-5	TRBV6-1	-	-	CASSEGRGGGNQPQHF	TGTGCCAGCAGTGAAGGTAGGGGGGGAGGCAATCAGCCCCAGCATTTT
TRBJ1-2	TRBV7-9	-	-	CASSLGGDYGYTF	TGTGCCAGCAGCTTGGGAGGGGACTATGGCTACACCTTC
TRBJ2-7	TRBV7-9	-	-	CASSGARARSYEQYF	TGTGCCAGCAGCGGAGCGAGGGCACGCTCCTACGAGCAGTACTTC
TRBJ1-6	TRBV29-1	-	-	CSVADPEWDSPLHF	TGCAGCGTGGCGGATCCGGAATGGGATTCACCCCTCCACTTT
TRBJ1-2	TRBV27	TRBD1	-	CASTLTGTGNYGYTF	TGTGCCAGCACTCTGACCGGGACAGGGAACTATGGCTACACCTTC
TRBJ2-1	TRBV5-1	-	-	CASSLAGGSDREQFF	TGCGCCAGCAGCTTGGCCGGAGGTTCTGATCGTGAGCAGTTCTTC
TRBJ2-2	TRBV6-1	-	few	CASRGRGDTGELFF	TGTGCCAGCAGGGGCAGGGGTGACACCGGGGAGCTGTTTTTT
TRBJ1-2	TRBV29-1	TRBD1	-	CSVYTGELYGYTF	TGCAGCGTTTACACAGGGGAGCTCTATGGCTACACCTTC
TRBJ1-4	TRBV13	-	-	CASSYGEGVNEKLFF	TGTGCCAGCAGCTATGGAGAAGGGGTGAACGAAAAACTGTTTTTT
TRBJ2-7	TRBV10-1	TRBD2	-	CASSALERGTYEQYF	TGCGCCAGCAGCGCCCTGGAGCGGGGAACCTACGAGCAGTACTTC
TRBJ2-7	TRBV6-1	TRBD2	-	CASSERPAGGRPLSEQYF	TGTGCCAGCAGTGAACGCCCAGCGGGGGGACGCCCATTGAGTGAGCAGTACTTC
TRBJ2-1	TRBV11-2	-	-	CASSPTMGSDSYNEQFF	TGTGCCAGCAGTCCCACCATGGGCAGTGACTCCTACAATGAGCAGTTCTTC
TRBJ2-2	TRBV19	-	-	CASSIWGTNTGELFF	TGTGCCAGTAGTATCTGGGGTACGAACACCGGGGAGCTGTTTTTT
TRBJ2-1	TRBV7-2	-	-	CASSFGYQQFF	TGTGCCAGCAGCTTTGGCTATCAGCAGTTCTTC
TRBJ1-2	TRBV27	-	-	CASSDSYGYTF	TGTGCCAGCTCCGACTCCTATGGCTACACCTTC
TRBJ1-1	TRBV28	-	-	CASSSAQNTEAFF	TGTGCCAGCAGCTCCGCTCAGAACACTGAAGCTTTCTTT
TRBJ2-1	TRBV4-1	-	-	CASSQGVVVVYNEQFF	TGCGCCAGCAGCCAAGGAGTGGTAGTGGTATACAATGAGCAGTTCTTC
TRBJ2-7	TRBV25-1	-	-	CASSEYVGSYEQYF	TGTGCCAGCAGTGAATACGTGGGCTCCTACGAGCAGTACTTC
TRBJ1-4	TRBV6-5	-	-	CASSYSGGTNEKLFF	TGTGCCAGCAGTTACTCGGGGGGAACAAATGAAAAACTGTTTTTT
TRBJ2-5	TRBV29-1	-	-	CSVGVLDQYF	TGCAGCGTTGGGGTCTTGGATCAGTACTTC
TRBJ2-3	TRBV10-2	-	-	CASRATDTQYF	TGCGCCAGCAGGGCGACAGATACGCAGTATTTT
TRBJ2-1	TRBV6-4	TRBD2	-	CASGEAAGGTNEQFF	TGTGCCAGCGGGGAAGCGGCGGGGGGTACCAATGAGCAGTTCTTC
TRBJ2-1	TRBV19	-	-	CASSIPGWYNEQFF	TGTGCCAGTAGTATCCCAGGGTGGTACAATGAGCAGTTCTTC
TRBJ2-1	TRBV18	TRBD2	-	CASSPPSGIYNEQFF	TGTGCCAGCTCACCACCTAGCGGGATCTACAATGAGCAGTTCTTC
TRBJ2-1	TRBV7-9	TRBD2	-	CASSLRGEIYNEQFF	TGTGCCAGCAGCTTGCGGGGGGAGATCTACAATGAGCAGTTCTTC
TRBJ1-1	TRBV19	-	-	CASSIASGSNTEAFF	TGTGCCAGTAGTATAGCATCAGGGTCGAACACTGAAGCTTTCTTT
TRBJ1-6	TRBV5-6	-	-	CASSLGQNNSPLHF	TGTGCCAGCAGCTTGGGCCAGAATAATTCACCCCTCCACTTT
TRBJ2-1	TRBV5-1	-	-	CASSPGHEQFF	TGCGCCAGCAGCCCGGGACATGAGCAGTTCTTC
TRBJ2-3	TRBV28	TRBD1	-	CASTTGQGARSSTDTQYF	TGTGCCAGCACCACCGGACAGGGGGCGCGATCTAGCACAGATACGCAGTATTTT
TRBJ1-6	TRBV2	-	once	CASTPDDSGYNSPLHF	TGTGCCAGCACTCCGGACGACTCGGGTTATAATTCACCCCTCCACTTT
TRBJ1-1	TRBV29-1	-	-	CSVWNTEAFF	TGCAGCGTCTGGAACACTGAAGCTTTCTTT
TRBJ2-1	TRBV27	TRBD2	-	CASSSTGTMVEQFF	TGTGCCAGCAGTTCTACCGGGACTATGGTTGAGCAGTTCTTC
TRBJ2-7	TRBV27	TRBD1	-	CASSSGDREMDEQYF	TGTGCCAGCAGTTCGGGGGACAGGGAAATGGACGAGCAGTACTTC
TRBJ2-5	TRBV5-5	-	-	CASSSDPGGPQETQYF	TGTGCCAGCAGTTCTGACCCGGGGGGCCCCCAAGAGACCCAGTACTTC
TRBJ1-1	TRBV18	TRBD1	-	CASSPPRTGLEVNTEAFF	TGTGCCAGCTCACCACCCCGGACAGGGCTAGAGGTGAACACTGAAGCTTTCTTT
TRBJ1-1	TRBV2	-	few	CASMRAESVSEAFF	TGTGCCAGCATGCGGGCAGAGAGCGTTTCCGAAGCTTTCTTT
TRBJ2-7	TRBV7-9	-	once	CASSSGPGIHEQYF	TGTGCCAGCAGCTCCGGGCCAGGGATCCACGAGCAGTACTTC
TRBJ2-7	TRBV5-4	-	-	CASSLGPNEQYF	TGTGCCAGCAGCTTGGGGCCCAACGAGCAGTACTTC
TRBJ2-3	TRBV9	-	-	CASSAYGTNRGGDTQYF	TGTGCCAGCAGCGCTTACGGGACCAACCGAGGGGGAGATACGCAGTATTTT
TRBJ2-3	TRBV7-3	-	-	CASSPEGTDTQYF	TGTGCCAGCAGCCCCGAGGGCACAGATACGCAGTATTTT
TRBJ2-2	TRBV4-1	-	-	CASSLLEGTGELFF	TGCGCCAGCAGCCTCCTAGAGGGCACCGGGGAGCTGTTTTTT
TRBJ2-3	TRBV25-1	TRBD1	-	CASRTGTGATDTQYF	TGTGCCAGCCGTACCGGGACAGGGGCAACAGATACGCAGTATTTT
TRBJ1-3	TRBV9	-	-	CASSVASGGLVSGNTIYF	TGTGCCAGCAGCGTAGCTAGCGGGGGCCTTGTCTCTGGAAACACCATATATTTT
TRBJ1-6	TRBV2	-	-	CASKVGTGEALHF	TGTGCCAGCAAAGTCGGGACCGGGGAGGCCCTCCACTTT
TRBJ2-1	TRBV6-4	TRBD2	-	CASSQLAGGRYEQFF	TGTGCCAGCAGCCAACTAGCGGGGGGTAGGTATGAGCAGTTCTTC
TRBJ2-7	TRBV5-1	TRBD1	-	CASSLFGTANYEQYF	TGCGCCAGCAGCTTGTTCGGGACAGCAAACTACGAGCAGTACTTC
TRBJ1-5	TRBV19	-	-	CASSERTTQPQHF	TGTGCCAGTAGTGAACGGACTACTCAGCCCCAGCATTTT
TRBJ2-5	TRBV5-1	-	-	CASREGQETQYF	TGCGCCAGCAGGGAGGGGCAGGAGACCCAGTACTTC
TRBJ1-1	TRBV10-3	-	once	CAISQSDTEAFF	TGTGCCATCAGCCAGAGCGACACTGAAGCTTTCTTT
TRBJ1-1	TRBV7-9	TRBD1	-	CASSSRDSLNTEAFF	TGTGCCAGCAGCAGTAGGGACAGCCTGAACACTGAAGCTTTCTTT
TRBJ1-1	TRBV11-2	-	once	CASSLDLAQDTEAFF	TGTGCCAGCAGCTTAGATCTCGCCCAGGACACTGAAGCTTTCTTT